Listed below are T cell receptor beta chains from one sample, sequenced in a study of response to subunit inactivated influenza vaccine. Using its own MiXCR run on the RT-PCR reads, TCRdb lists one record per CDR3 protein. The sample includes 500,000 to 550,000 distinct CDR3 sequences, under 25% seen only once; the top ten take 2.8%. These data are also associated with another study on T cells expressing NK-cell markers.

The sequencing here drew on CD4+ T cells sorted from PBMCs, taken about 13 days after vaccination. The receptors here all came from a man aged 45-65 years who received an inactivated influenza vaccine. The CDR3 runs from the conserved cysteine through the conserved F or W. A D gene is named only where the DNA matches it firmly. Clone size is stated in some rows and not others, as once, few, many or a class when expanded.

V gene	J gene	clone size	D gene	CDR3 protein	CDR3 DNA
TRBV4-2	TRBJ2-1	-	-	CASSQALQSSYNEQFF	TGTGCCAGCAGCCAAGCCTTACAGAGCTCCTACAATGAGCAGTTCTTC
TRBV5-1	TRBJ1-4	-	-	CASSEALGEKLFF	TGCGCCAGCAGTGAAGCTCTAGGGGAAAAACTGTTTTTT
TRBV18	TRBJ2-7	few	TRBD1	CASSPRDRAPEQYF	TGTGCCAGCTCACCCCGGGACAGGGCCCCCGAGCAGTACTTC
TRBV12-3/TRBV12-4	TRBJ2-1	-	-	CASSLESGRRGNEQFF	TGTGCCAGCAGTTTAGAGTCGGGGAGACGAGGGAATGAGCAGTTCTTC
TRBV11-2	TRBJ2-1	-	TRBD2	CASSVVLLAGGDEQFF	TGTGCCAGCAGCGTAGTACTACTAGCGGGAGGTGATGAGCAGTTCTTC
TRBV18	TRBJ2-1	many	TRBD2	CASSPWGGRNEQFF	TGTGCCAGCTCACCATGGGGCGGGAGGAATGAGCAGTTCTTC
TRBV7-8	TRBJ2-3	many	-	CASSRDHTDTQYF	TGTGCCAGCAGCAGAGACCACACAGATACGCAGTATTTT
TRBV5-8	TRBJ1-2	-	-	CASSPLRTFPRYGYTF	TGTGCCAGCAGCCCACTTAGGACCTTCCCGCGATATGGCTACACCTTC
TRBV11-3	TRBJ2-1	-	TRBD2	CASSSTSGTSGAEQFF	TGTGCCAGCAGCTCAACCTCCGGGACTAGCGGGGCTGAGCAGTTCTTC
TRBV18	TRBJ2-1	few	-	CASSPVGGTAFLEQFF	TGTGCCAGCTCACCAGTTGGCGGGACTGCCTTCTTAGAGCAGTTCTTC
TRBV5-1	TRBJ2-1	-	TRBD2	CASMGSGGASYNEQFF	TGCGCCAGCATGGGTAGCGGGGGGGCCTCCTACAATGAGCAGTTCTTC
TRBV3-1	TRBJ2-7	many	TRBD2	CASSQGGALSYEQYF	TGTGCCAGCAGCCAGGGAGGGGCACTTTCCTACGAGCAGTACTTC
TRBV7-2	TRBJ2-3	few	TRBD1	CASSFDRGPDTQYF	TGTGCCAGCAGCTTTGACAGGGGGCCGGATACGCAGTATTTT
TRBV2	TRBJ1-4	-	-	CASSLGPGRPNEKLFF	TGTGCCAGCAGCCTGGGACCAGGACGGCCCAATGAAAAACTGTTTTTT
TRBV12-3/TRBV12-4	TRBJ1-5	few	-	CASSFFPQPQHF	TGTGCCAGCAGTTTTTTCCCTCAGCCCCAGCATTTT